This TCR beta chain derives from a study of blood T cells in healthy people across ages. Study context: There was about one barcoded beta molecule captured by template switching per two T cells.

Per individual sample, total RNA of at least 5 micrograms was extracted. A second about 7 to 11 cycle PCR used barcoded and J-beta primers. A tag from a template-switch adaptor with 12 random nucleotides marked each cDNA molecule. TCRdb itself ran the 5' RACE reads through MiXCR, one entry per CDR3 protein. There are about 1.4 million distinct CDR3 sequences in the sample; almost 60% occur only once, and over 5% lies in the top ten. On this clonotype: Its antigen is unidentified.

Points from the study as a whole: Estimates drawn from one million T cells were deemed to understate diversity.

The CDR3 runs 15 residues. Per the germline V gene, CDR1 is LGHDT and CDR2 is YNNKEL (reference sequence). J was trimmed by 7 bases and V by 0 bases; bases with no gene match: 7. The clonotype was recovered from a young man in good health. The chain joins TRBV3-1 to TRBJ2-3, with 7 bases fitting TRBD2. The material sequenced was blood. This chain's CDR3 is CASSQDPAGSHTQYF. CDR3 DNA: TGTGCCAGCAGCCAAGATCCAGCGGGGAGCCATACGCAGTATTTT.